The sequence of this T cell receptor beta chain was determined in a study of cytomegalovirus exposure and HLA in healthy donors. Study observations and caveats: The availability of immune exposure information extended only to CMV serostatus. Most TCR sequences proved rare, with some public TCRs found in many donors. When a later analysis was performed, an Asian-associated ancestry cluster reportedly had fewer N-insertions than the roughly 690-donor mean.

Both 60 Vbeta primers and 13 Jbeta primers went into the PCR. Under the authors' procedure: In a later analysis, approximately 80 million unique TCR beta chains included roughly 11 million shared by two or more donors. Generated by immunoSEQ multiplex PCR, the TCRdb table keeps only in-frame clones and is missing some. That table gives V, J and clone size, and the DNA gave D and trimming. Here the sample spans about 150,000 clones, approximately 81% being singletons. The CDR3 runs 15 residues. CDR1 and CDR2 from the germline V gene are SGHAT and FQDESV (reference sequence). The V gene end was trimmed by 1 base and the J gene end by 9 bases; junction bases not matched to a gene: 9. Worth noting for this clone: Its antigen is currently unknown.

The sequenced material came from PBMCs. The J gene is TRBJ2-1, the V gene TRBV11-1; 7 bases align to TRBD2. This sequence originates from a young woman in good health and CMV-seronegative. The chain's CDR3 is CASSLGGGSFVEQFF. Here the CDR3 DNA reads TGTGCCAGCAGCTTAGGTGGCGGGAGTTTCGTTGAGCAGTTCTTC.